This TCR beta chain was captured by sequencing in a study of T-cell memory formation after mild COVID-19. Germline V gene lookup returns CDR1 DFQATT and CDR2 SNEGSKA (reference sequence). CDR3 length equals 12 residues. This clonotype was found a few times. TCRdb reprocessed the 5' RACE reads with MiXCR, giving one entry per CDR3 protein. Of about 210,000 distinct CDR3 sequences in the sample, 27% were seen once. The source material was PBMCs or a T cell subset sorted from them (not recorded which). This sequence originates from an adult woman who had mild COVID-19 (a few samples of this study predate the infection). Cell type and time point are not known. This chain uses TRBV20-1 with TRBJ2-7; 8 bases are a match to TRBD1. CDR3 sequence (DNA): TGCGGATGCGGGACAGGTTCCTACGAGCAGTACTTC. Protein product: CGCGTGSYEQYF.